These 8 T cell receptor beta chains share one sample of origin, sequenced in a study of cytomegalovirus exposure and HLA in healthy donors. Assay: immunoSEQ multiplex PCR; the TCRdb copy retains only in-frame clones and omits some. The table lists roughly 120,000 clones, 70% to 90% of them singletons, with about 4.5% in the top ten. The sequenced material came from PBMCs. These receptor sequences come from a man between 18 and 29 years old in good health and CMV-seropositive.

Here the CDR3 reads CASSQGGRGASPNTEAFF. Written as DNA, the CDR3 is TGCGCCAGCAGCCAAGGGGGACGGGGGGCGTCTCCGAACACTGAAGCTTTCTTT. V gene TRBV4-1 combines with J gene TRBJ1-1; D perhaps matches TRBD1 (6 bases). V was trimmed by 1 base and J by 1 base, leaving 19 bases between them. The V gene's germline CDR1 is MGHRA and CDR2 YSYEKL. The CDR3 totals 18 residues.

CDR3 nucleotides: TGTGCCAGCAGTCTCATTATATTCATGGGGGCGCATGGCTACACCTTC. This translates into CASSLIIFMGAHGYTF. The rearrangement joins TRBV28 to TRBJ1-2, with D perhaps TRBD1 (6 bases). There are 16 residues in the CDR3. Germline values: CDR1 MDHEN, CDR2 SYDVKM. Trimming left V 5 bases short and J 6 bases short, with 22 bases between.

V gene TRBV10-2 combines with J gene TRBJ1-5; 8 bases align to TRBD1. V lost 2 bases, J lost 11 bases, and 8 bases stayed unmatched. Germline CDR1 reads WSHSY; CDR2 reads SAAADI. The CDR3 has 14 residues. The CDR3 DNA reads as TGCGCCAGCAGTGAGGCCAGACAGGGGACAGCCCAGCATTTT. As protein: CASSEARQGTAQHF.

As DNA, the CDR3 is TGTGCCAGCAGTCGGGACAGGCGGTATGAGCAGTTCTTC. As protein: CASSRDRRYEQFF. This chain connects TRBV6-1 to TRBJ2-1; TRBD1 aligns across 8 bases. V was pared by 5 bases and J by 8 bases, with 5 bases of the junction left unmatched. Germline V gene data show CDR1 as MNHNS and CDR2 as SASEGT. The CDR3 covers 13 residues.

The CDR3 reads CASRSGVGTEAFF. The CDR3 nucleotides are TGCGCCAGCAGGTCGGGGGTCGGGACTGAAGCTTTCTTT. The chain links TRBV5-1 to TRBJ1-1, with D possibly being TRBD1 (5 bases). V shed 5 bases and J shed 5 bases, with 13 bases lying between them. This CDR3 is built from 13 residues. Germline lookup yields CDR1 SGHRS and CDR2 YFSETQ.

The V call is TRBV2, the J call TRBJ1-1; maybe TRBD1 (6 bases). Germline loops: CDR1 SNHLY, CDR2 FYNNEI. V lost 8 bases and J 5 bases, leaving 12 bases between the germline ends. There are 12 residues in the CDR3. In DNA form, the CDR3 reads TGTGCCAGCCGGGACAAAGGGACTGAAGCTTTCTTT. It specifies CASRDKGTEAFF.

This clone came up once. V usage is TRBV5-4 and J usage is TRBJ1-6; D gene ambiguous. This CDR3 has 16 amino acids. With 3 bases removed from V and 6 bases from J, the gap between germline ends came to 16 bases. Per the germline V gene, CDR1 is SGHNT and CDR2 is YYREEE (reference sequence). Written as DNA, the CDR3 is TGTGCCAGCAGCTCCGGCCCGGCGGCAAGTAATTCACCCCTCCACTTT. As protein: CASSSGPAASNSPLHF.

This sequence joins TRBV27 and TRBJ2-1; TRBD1 is a possible D gene (5 bases). Germline lookup yields CDR1 MNHEY and CDR2 SMNVEV (reference sequence). The CDR3 has 14 amino acids. Trimming shortened V by 4 bases and J by 8 bases, and 15 bases separated the two germline ends. The CDR3 region is CASSSWGDRDEQFF. As DNA, the CDR3 is TGTGCCAGCAGTTCATGGGGCGACCGGGATGAGCAGTTCTTC.